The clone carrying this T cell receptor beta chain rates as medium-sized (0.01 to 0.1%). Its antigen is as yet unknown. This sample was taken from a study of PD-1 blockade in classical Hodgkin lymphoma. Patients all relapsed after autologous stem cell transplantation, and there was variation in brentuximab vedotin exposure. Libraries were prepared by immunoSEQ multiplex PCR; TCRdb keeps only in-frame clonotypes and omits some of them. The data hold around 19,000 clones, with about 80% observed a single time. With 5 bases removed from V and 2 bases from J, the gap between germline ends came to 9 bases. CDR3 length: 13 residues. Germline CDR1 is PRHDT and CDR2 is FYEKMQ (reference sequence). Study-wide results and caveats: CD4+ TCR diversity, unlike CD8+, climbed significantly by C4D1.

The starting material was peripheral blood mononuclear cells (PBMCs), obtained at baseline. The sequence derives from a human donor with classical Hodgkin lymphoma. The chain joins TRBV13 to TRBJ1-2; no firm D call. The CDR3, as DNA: TGTGCCAGCAGCGCCCTGACCAACTATGGCTACACCTTC. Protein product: CASSALTNYGYTF.